This T cell receptor (beta chain) emerged from a study of OX40 agonist ivuxolimab in advanced cancers. Study-wide context: Every 2 weeks, patients got intravenous ivuxolimab at one of six dose levels (0.01-10 mg/kg). Whole-study findings and limits: The antigens recognized by the expanded peripheral T cells, that is their antigen specificity, were not determined. Dosing at 0.1 to 3.0 mg/kg was accompanied by clonal expansion of CD4+ and CD8+ blood T cells by week 6.

Patients with a history of autoimmune disease or on systemic immunosuppression were excluded. The table came from immunoSEQ multiplex PCR; TCRdb's copy has only in-frame clones and leaves some out. The sample yields roughly 90,000 clones, about 90% seen once. A remark on this clone: Its target is unknown.

The CDR3 runs 15 residues. V was cut by 4 bases and J by 1 base, with 12 bases left in between. Germline CDR1 SGDLS, CDR2 YYNGEE. The chain employs TRBV9 and TRBJ1-5; D is perhaps TRBD1 (6 bases). The material sequenced was CD4+ or CD8+ T cells sorted from blood, taken in a trial of the OX40 agonist ivuxolimab. The TCR sequence derives from an adult with an advanced solid tumor such as melanoma, head and neck, liver or kidney cancer. CDR3 amino acids: CASSRGAVSNQPQHF. The CDR3 DNA sequence: TGTGCCAGCAGCAGGGGGGCTGTAAGCAATCAGCCCCAGCATTTT.